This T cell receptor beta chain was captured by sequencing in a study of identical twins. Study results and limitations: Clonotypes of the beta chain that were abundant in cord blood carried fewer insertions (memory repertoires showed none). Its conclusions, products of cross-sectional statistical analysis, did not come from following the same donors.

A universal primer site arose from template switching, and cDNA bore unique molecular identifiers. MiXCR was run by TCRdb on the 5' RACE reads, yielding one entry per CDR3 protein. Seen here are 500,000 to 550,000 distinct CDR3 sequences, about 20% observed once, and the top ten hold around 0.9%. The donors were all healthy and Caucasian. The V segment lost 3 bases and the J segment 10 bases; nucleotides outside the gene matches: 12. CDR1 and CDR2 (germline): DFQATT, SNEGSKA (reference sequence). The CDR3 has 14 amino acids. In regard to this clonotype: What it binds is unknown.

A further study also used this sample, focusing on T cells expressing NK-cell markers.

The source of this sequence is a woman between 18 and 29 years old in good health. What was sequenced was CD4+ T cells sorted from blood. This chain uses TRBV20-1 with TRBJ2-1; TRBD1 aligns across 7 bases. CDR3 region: CSASPPGQMSEQFF. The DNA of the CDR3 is TGCAGTGCTAGCCCTCCGGGACAGATGTCCGAGCAGTTCTTC.